This TCR beta chain comes out of a study of blood T cells in healthy people across ages (dated by TCRdb to about 2015). Study-level background: In model experiments, roughly one uniquely barcoded TCR beta cDNA molecule per two T cells was captured by template switching. Four age groups were formed from the donors: young (average 16 years), middle-aged (approximately 40), aged (approximately 60) and long-lived (roughly 81). To avoid experimental bias, donors of different ages were distributed randomly across sequencing lanes. For two donors (one aged 18 to 30 and one aged 80 or older), the study analyzed two additional independent replicas of 1 million unique cDNA reads from the same blood draw. Using deep sequencing normalized with unique cDNA molecular identifiers, the study measured how TCR beta repertoire diversity changes with age. The paper as a whole reports these results and caveats: Conclusive comparison of naive and antigen-experienced compartments was prevented by the profiling of bulk unsorted PBMCs. Because the CMV infection status of the donors was unknown, age-related changes in expanded clonotypes may potentially have been confounded. Total diversity estimates from one million sequenced T cells were considered lower bounds and underestimates. A strong correlation was found between observed TCR beta diversity and the percentage of naive T cells measured by flow cytometry. As age increased, observed TCR beta diversity per million T cells dropped in a roughly linear way, and a significant reduction was already evident by age about 36. Compared with the aged group, more naive CD4+ T cells, fewer expanded clones and increased TCR diversity were shown by the long-lived group, suggesting age selection.

This clonotype was detected a few times. The clone's antigen remains unknown. No much larger clone exists at a distance of one base, and base qualities are not known. The method was 5' RACE. This sample was sequenced with an Illumina HiSeq 2500. A second roughly 7 to 11 cycle PCR used a sample-barcoded 5' primer and a J-beta primer mix. A unique molecular identifier was introduced onto each TCR beta cDNA molecule by a template-switch 5' adaptor carrying 12 random nucleotides. At least 2.5 million CDR3-containing paired-end reads were obtained from each sample. First-strand cDNA was synthesized from all RNA with the Mint cDNA synthesis kit, primed by a TRBC-specific oligonucleotide. After uracil-DNA glycosylase treatment, a first 18-cycle PCR used universal primers M1SS and BC2_uni_R on all cDNA. In the source study's methods: Normalization of each sample was performed by random selection of 1 million high-quality reads, each carrying a distinct molecular identifier. Instead of being binned into consensus sequences, reads with shared molecular identifiers were discarded. MiTCR, run with a Q25 quality threshold and the strictest error-elimination algorithm, handled CDR3 identification, clonotype clustering and error correction. Lower-bound total TCR beta diversity was estimated with a nonparametric unseen species model using Euler transformation. Using fastp trimming at Q25 and MiXCR clonotype assembly, TCRdb reanalyzed the public sequencing data and kept in-frame beta chains. Each CDR3 protein appears once, grouped with its most common genes and DNA. TCRdb, rather than the study authors, made the V and J calls. In this sample the table shows 750,000 to 950,000 distinct CDR3 sequences, less than 70% of which occur a single time. Under 50% of the sample comes from the top ten.

Donors were 39 systemically healthy Caucasian individuals from Russia aged roughly 6 to 90 years. Each donor gave roughly 9.5 milliliters of peripheral blood, collected into EDTA-treated Vacutainer tubes. Ficoll-Paque density-gradient centrifugation was used to isolate PBMCs, with at least 7 million obtained per sample. Trizol reagent was used to extract total RNA from PBMCs, with at least 5.5 micrograms per sample. For every donor, flow cytometry on a PBMC aliquot measured the percentage of naive CD45RAhigh/CD27high T cells. The sample comprised blood. The TCR was taken from a man older than 75 in good health.

The DNA reads as follows: TGTGCCAGCAGTTTAGGGGTCAGGGAGGGTGAGCAGTTCTTC. This encodes CASSLGVREGEQFF. The chain was built from TRBV12-3 or TRBV12-4 and TRBJ2-1, with 7 bases aligning to TRBD2. The cysteine opens and the phenylalanine closes a CDR3 of 14 amino acids. CDR3 DNA only is kept here, 42 bases in frame from base 1. The germline V end is reduced by 1 base and the J end by 9 bases; junction bases left unmatched: 6.